The clone carrying this T cell receptor beta chain has only one observation. Before they entered the study, exposed participants had met a COVID-19 case within 2 weeks. These data are taken from a study of blood T cell repertoires in COVID-19. Study in general: PBMCs, B-cell-depleted T cells, or T cells were the source of the cDNA or gDNA that made up the material.

Sequencing used immunoSEQ multiplex PCR; TCRdb keeps in-frame clones, though not all of them. The data hold about 320,000 clones, with 85% observed a single time. With 6 bases clipped from V and 4 bases from J, the junction kept 8 bases outside the gene matches. The CDR3 has 14 amino acids. Germline values: CDR1 SGHRS, CDR2 YFSETQ. This clonotype originated in a woman aged 30 to 39 who had been exposed to COVID-19. V usage is TRBV5-1 and J usage is TRBJ2-7; 9 positions match TRBD1. Sequenced sample: PBMCs or T cells enriched from blood (not recorded which). In nucleotides, the CDR3 is TGCGCCAGCACCCCCGGGACAGGGTTATACGAGCAGTACTTC. Translating it yields CASTPGTGLYEQYF. Filled out from reference TRBV5-1 and TRBJ2-7, the complete variable domain reads KAGVTQTPRYLIKTRGQQVTLSCSPISGHRSVSWYQQTPGQGLQFLFEYFSETQRNKGNFPGRFSGRQFSNSRSEMNVSTLELGDSALYLCASTPGTGLYEQYFGPGTRLTVT.